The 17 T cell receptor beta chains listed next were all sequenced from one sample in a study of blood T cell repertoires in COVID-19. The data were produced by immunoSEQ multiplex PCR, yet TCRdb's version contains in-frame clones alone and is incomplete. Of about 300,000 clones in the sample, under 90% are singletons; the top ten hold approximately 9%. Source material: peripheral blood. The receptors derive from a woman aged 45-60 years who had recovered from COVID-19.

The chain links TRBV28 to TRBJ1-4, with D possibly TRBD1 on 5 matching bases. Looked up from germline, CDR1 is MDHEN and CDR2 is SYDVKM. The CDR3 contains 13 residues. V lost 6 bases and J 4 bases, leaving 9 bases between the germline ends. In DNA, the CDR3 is TGTGCCAGCAGCCGACAGATTAATGAAAAACTGTTTTTT. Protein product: CASSRQINEKLFF.

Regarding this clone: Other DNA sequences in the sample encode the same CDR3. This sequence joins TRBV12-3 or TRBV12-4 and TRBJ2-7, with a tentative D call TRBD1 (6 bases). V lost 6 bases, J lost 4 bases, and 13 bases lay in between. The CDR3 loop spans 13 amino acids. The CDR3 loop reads CASSLGQRYEQYF. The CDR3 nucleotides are TGTGCCAGCAGCCTCGGACAGAGGTACGAGCAGTACTTC.

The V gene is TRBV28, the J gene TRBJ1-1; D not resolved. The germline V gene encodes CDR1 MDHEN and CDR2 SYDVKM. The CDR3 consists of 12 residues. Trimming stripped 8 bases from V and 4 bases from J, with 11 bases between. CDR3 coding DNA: TGTGCCAGCGGAGGAGGGCCCACTGAAGCTTTCTTT. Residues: CASGGGPTEAFF.

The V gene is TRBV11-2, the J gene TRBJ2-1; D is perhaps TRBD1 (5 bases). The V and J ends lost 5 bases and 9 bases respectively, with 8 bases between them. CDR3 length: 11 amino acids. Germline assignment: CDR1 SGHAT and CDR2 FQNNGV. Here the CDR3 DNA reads TGTGCCAGCAGCCCAAGGGGTGAGCAGTTCTTC. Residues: CASSPRGEQFF.

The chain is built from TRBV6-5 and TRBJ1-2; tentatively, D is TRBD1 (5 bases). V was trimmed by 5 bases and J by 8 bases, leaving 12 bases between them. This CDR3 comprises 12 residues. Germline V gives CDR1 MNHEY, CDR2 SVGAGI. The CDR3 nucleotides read TGTGCCAGCAGTAATCAAGACAGCGGCTACACCTTC. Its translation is CASSNQDSGYTF.

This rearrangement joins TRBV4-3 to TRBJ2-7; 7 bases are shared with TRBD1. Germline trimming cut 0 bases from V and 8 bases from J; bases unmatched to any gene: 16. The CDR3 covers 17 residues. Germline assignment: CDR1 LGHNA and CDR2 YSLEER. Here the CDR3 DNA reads TGCGCCAGCAGCCAAGATTTCATGGTAGGGGGCGATCGAAAGCAGTACTTC. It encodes CASSQDFMVGGDRKQYF.

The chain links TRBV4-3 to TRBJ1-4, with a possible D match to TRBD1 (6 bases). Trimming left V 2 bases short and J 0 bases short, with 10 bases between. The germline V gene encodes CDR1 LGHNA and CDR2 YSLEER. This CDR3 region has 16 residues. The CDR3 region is CASSQQNRATNEKLFF. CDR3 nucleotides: TGCGCCAGCAGCCAACAAAACAGGGCAACTAATGAAAAACTGTTTTTT.

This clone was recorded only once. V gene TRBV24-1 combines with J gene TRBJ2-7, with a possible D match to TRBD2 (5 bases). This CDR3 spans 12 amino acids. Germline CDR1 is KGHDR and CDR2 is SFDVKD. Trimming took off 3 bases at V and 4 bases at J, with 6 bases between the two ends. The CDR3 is CATSDGEYEQYF. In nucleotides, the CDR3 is TGTGCCACCAGTGATGGGGAGTACGAGCAGTACTTC.

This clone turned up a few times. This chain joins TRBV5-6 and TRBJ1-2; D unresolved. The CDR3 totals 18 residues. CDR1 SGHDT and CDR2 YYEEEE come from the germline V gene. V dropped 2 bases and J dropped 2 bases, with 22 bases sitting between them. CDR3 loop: CASSFRSRFGGSNYGYTF. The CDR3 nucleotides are TGTGCCAGCAGCTTTCGGTCAAGGTTCGGAGGCTCAAACTATGGCTACACCTTC.

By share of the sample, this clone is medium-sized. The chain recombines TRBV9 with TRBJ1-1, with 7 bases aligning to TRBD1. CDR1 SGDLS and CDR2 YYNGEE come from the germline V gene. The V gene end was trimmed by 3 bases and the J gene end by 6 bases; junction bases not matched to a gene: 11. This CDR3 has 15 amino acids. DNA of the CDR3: TGTGCCAGCAGCGCCGTGGAACAGGGGTGGCCTGAAGCTTTCTTT. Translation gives CASSAVEQGWPEAFF.

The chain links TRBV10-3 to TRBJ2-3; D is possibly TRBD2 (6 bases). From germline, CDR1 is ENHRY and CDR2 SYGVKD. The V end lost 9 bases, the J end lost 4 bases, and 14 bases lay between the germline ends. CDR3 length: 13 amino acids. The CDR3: CAMSPGVADTQYF. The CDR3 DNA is TGTGCCATGAGCCCGGGGGTCGCAGATACGCAGTATTTT.

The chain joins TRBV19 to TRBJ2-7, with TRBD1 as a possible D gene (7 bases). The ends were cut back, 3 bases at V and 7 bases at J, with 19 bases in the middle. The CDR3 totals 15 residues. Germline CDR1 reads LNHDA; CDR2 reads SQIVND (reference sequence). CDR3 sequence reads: CASSMVLGGGVEQYF. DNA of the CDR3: TGTGCCAGTAGTATGGTTCTAGGAGGGGGCGTGGAGCAGTACTTC.

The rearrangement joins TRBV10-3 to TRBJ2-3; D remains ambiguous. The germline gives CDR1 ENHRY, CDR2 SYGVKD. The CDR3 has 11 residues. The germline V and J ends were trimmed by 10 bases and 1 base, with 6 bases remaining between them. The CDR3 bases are TGTGCCACAAGAGGCACAGATACGCAGTATTTT. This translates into CATRGTDTQYF.

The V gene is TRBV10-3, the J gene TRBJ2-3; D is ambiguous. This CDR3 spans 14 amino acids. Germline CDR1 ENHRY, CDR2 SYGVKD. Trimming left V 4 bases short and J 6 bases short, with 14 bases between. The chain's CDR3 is CAISGALRADTQYF. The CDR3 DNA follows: TGTGCCATCAGTGGGGCTTTACGCGCGGATACGCAGTATTTT.

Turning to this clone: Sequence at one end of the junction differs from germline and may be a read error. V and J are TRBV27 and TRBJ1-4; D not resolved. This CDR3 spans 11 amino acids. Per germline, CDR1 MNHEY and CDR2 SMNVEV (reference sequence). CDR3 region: CASSYRGSRIF. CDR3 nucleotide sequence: TGTGCCAGCAGTTATAGAGGGTCCCGGATCTTT.

This CDR3 is CASSRDPPSNYGYTF. CDR3 sequence (DNA): TGTGCCAGCAGCCGAGACCCCCCATCTAACTATGGCTACACCTTC. The genes are TRBV3-1 (or the pseudogene TRBV3-2) and TRBJ1-2; D not certain. The V gene's germline CDR1 is LGHDT and CDR2 YNNKEL (reference sequence). The CDR3 has 15 residues. Trimming left V 4 bases short and J 0 bases short, with 12 bases between.

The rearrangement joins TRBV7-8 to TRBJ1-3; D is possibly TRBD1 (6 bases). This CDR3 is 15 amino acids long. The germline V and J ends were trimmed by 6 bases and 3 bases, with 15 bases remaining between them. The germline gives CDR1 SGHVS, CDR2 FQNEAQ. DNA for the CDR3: TGTGCCAGCAGACAGACGACGGGACATGGAAACACCATATATTTT. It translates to CASRQTTGHGNTIYF.